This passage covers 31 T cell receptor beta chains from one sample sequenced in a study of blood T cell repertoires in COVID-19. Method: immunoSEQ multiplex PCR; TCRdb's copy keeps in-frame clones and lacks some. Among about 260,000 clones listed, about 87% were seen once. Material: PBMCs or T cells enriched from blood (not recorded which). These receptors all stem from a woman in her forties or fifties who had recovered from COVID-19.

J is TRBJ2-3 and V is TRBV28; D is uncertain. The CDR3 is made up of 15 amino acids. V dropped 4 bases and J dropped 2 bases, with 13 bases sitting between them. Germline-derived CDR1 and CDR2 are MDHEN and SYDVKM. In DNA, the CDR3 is TGTGCCAGCAGTTCATGGAGCAGGCTCACAGATACGCAGTATTTT. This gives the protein CASSSWSRLTDTQYF.

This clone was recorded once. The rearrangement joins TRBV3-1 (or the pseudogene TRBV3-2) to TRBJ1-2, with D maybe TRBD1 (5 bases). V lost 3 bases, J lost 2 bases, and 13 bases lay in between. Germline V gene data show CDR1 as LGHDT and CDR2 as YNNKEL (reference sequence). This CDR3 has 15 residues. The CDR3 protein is CASSHSQGNNYGYTF. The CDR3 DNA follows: TGTGCCAGCAGCCACTCCCAGGGAAACAACTATGGCTACACCTTC.

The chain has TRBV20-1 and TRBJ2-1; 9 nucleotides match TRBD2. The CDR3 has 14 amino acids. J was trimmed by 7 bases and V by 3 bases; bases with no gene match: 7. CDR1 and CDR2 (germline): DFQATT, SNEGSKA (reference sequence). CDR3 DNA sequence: TGCAGTGCTAGTACCATTAGCGGGAGAAATGAGCAGTTCTTC. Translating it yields CSASTISGRNEQFF.

CDR3 residues: CASSRREASYNEQFF. CDR3 nucleotides: TGCGCCAGCAGCCGGCGGGAGGCATCCTACAATGAGCAGTTCTTC. The V call is TRBV4-3, the J call TRBJ2-1, with 8 bases aligning to TRBD2. The CDR3 runs to 15 residues. V lost 4 bases, J lost 1 base, and 3 bases stayed unmatched. Germline CDR1 LGHNA, CDR2 YSLEER.

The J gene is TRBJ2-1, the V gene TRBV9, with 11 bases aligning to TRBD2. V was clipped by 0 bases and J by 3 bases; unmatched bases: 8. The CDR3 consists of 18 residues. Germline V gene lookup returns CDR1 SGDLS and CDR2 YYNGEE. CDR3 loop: CASSVVSGGLAVYNEQFF. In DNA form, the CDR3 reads TGTGCCAGCAGCGTAGTATCGGGGGGACTAGCGGTCTACAATGAGCAGTTCTTC.

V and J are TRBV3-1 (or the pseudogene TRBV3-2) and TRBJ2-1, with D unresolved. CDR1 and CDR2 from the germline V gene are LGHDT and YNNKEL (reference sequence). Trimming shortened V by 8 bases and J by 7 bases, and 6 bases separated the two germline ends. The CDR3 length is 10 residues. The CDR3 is CASHTNEQFF. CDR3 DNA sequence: TGTGCCAGCCACACGAATGAGCAGTTCTTC.

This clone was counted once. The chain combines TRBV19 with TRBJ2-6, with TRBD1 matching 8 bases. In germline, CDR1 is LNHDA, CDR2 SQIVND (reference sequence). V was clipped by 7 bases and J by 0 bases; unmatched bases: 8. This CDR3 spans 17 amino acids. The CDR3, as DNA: TGTGCCAGTAAGGGGGGACAGGTCGACTCTGGGGCCAACGTCCTGACTTTC. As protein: CASKGGQVDSGANVLTF.

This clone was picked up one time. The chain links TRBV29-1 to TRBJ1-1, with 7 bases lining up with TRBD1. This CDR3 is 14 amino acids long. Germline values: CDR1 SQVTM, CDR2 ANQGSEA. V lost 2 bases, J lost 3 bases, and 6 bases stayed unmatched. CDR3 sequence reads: CSVERQGGDTEAFF. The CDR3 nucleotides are TGCAGCGTTGAACGACAGGGTGGGGACACTGAAGCTTTCTTT.

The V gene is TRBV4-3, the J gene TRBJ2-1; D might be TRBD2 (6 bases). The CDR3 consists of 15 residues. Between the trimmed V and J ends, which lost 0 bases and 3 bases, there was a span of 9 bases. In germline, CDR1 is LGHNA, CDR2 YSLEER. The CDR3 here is CASSQEGGVYNEQFF. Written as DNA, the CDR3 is TGCGCCAGCAGCCAAGAGGGCGGGGTCTACAATGAGCAGTTCTTC.

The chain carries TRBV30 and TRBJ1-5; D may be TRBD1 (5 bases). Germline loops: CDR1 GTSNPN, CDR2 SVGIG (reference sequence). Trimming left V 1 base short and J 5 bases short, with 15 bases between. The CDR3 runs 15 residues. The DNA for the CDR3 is TGTGCCTGGAGTGCCCAGACCCGGGGGTATCAGCCCCAGCATTTT. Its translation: CAWSAQTRGYQPQHF.

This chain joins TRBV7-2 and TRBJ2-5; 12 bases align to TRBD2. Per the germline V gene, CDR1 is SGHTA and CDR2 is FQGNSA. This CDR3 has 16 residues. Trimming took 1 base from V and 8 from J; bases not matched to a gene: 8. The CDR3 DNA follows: TGTGCCAGCAGCTTAGGGACCTTACTAGCGGGAGGCACCCAGTACTTC. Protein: CASSLGTLLAGGTQYF. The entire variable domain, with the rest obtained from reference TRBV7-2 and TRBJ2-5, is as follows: GAGVSQSPSNKVTEKGKDVELRCDPISGHTALYWYRQSLGQGLEFLIYFQGNSAPDKSGLPSDRFSAERTGGSVSTLTIQRTQQEDSAVYLCASSLGTLLAGGTQYFGPGTRLLVL.

The CDR3 is CATSPSGVSYEQYF. The CDR3 DNA reads as TGCGCCACCTCGCCTAGCGGAGTGTCCTACGAGCAGTACTTC. The gene calls are TRBV5-1 and TRBJ2-7, with 7 bases lining up with TRBD2. The CDR3 totals 14 residues. V trimming: 9 bases; J trimming: 1 base; junction bases outside the gene matches: 10. Germline V CDR1 and CDR2: SGHRS, YFSETQ.

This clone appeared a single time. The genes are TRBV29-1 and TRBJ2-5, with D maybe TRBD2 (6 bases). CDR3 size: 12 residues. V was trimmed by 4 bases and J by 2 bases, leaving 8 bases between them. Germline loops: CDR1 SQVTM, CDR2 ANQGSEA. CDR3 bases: TGCAGCGTTGCGCGGGAACAAGAGACCCAGTACTTC. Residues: CSVAREQETQYF. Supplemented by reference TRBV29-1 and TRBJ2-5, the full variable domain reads SAVISQKPSRDICQRGTSLTIQCQVDSQVTMMFWYRQQPGQSLTLIATANQGSEATYESGFVIDKFPISRPNLTFSTLTVSNMSPEDSSIYLCSVAREQETQYFGPGTRLLVL.

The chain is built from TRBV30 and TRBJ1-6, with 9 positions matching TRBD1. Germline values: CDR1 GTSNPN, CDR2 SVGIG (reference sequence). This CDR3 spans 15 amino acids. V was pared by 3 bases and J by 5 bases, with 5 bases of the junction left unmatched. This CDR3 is CAWRSRTGDNSPLHF. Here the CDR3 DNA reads TGTGCCTGGAGGAGCCGGACAGGGGATAATTCACCCCTCCACTTT.

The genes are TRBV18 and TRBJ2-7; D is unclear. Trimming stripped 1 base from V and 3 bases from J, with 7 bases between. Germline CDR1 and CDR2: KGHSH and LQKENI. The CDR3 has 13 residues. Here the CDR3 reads CASSPRENYEQYF. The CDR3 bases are TGTGCCAGCTCACCACGCGAAAACTACGAGCAGTACTTC.

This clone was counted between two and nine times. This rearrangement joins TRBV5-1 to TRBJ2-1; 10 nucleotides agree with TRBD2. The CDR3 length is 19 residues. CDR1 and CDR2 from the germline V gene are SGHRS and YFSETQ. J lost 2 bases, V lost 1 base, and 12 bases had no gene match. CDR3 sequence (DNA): TGCGCCAGCAGCTTGTGGCCTAGCGGGAGCGGTCCGACCTACAATGAGCAGTTCTTC. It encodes CASSLWPSGSGPTYNEQFF.

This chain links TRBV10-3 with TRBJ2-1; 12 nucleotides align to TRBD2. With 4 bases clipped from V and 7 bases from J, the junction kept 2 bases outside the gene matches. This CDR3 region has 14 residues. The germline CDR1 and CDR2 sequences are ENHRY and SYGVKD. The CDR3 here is CAISGLAGVNEQFF. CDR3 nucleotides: TGTGCCATCAGTGGACTAGCGGGAGTAAATGAGCAGTTCTTC.

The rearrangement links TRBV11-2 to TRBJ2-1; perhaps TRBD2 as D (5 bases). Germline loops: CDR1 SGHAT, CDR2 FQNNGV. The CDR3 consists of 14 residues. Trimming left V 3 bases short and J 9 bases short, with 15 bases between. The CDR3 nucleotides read TGTGCCAGCAGCTTGGCTAGCCTGAAGCGTGAGCAGTTCTTC. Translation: CASSLASLKREQFF.

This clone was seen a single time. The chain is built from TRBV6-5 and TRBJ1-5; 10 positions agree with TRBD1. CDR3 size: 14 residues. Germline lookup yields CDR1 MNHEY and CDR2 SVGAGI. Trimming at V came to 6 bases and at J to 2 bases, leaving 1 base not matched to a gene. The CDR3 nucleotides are TGTGCCAGCAGCGGGACAGGGGGCAATCAGCCCCAGCATTTT. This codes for CASSGTGGNQPQHF.

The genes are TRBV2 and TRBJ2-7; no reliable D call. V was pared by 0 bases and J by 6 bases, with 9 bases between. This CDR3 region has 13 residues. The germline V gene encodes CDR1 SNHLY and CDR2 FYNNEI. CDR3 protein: CASSEAVGAEQYF. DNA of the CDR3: TGTGCCAGCAGTGAAGCTGTCGGAGCCGAGCAGTACTTC. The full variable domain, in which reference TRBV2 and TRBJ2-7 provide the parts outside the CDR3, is EPEVTQTPSHQVTQMGQEVILRCVPISNHLYFYWYRQILGQKVEFLVSFYNNEISEKSEIFDDQFSVERPDGSNFTLKIRSTKLEDSAMYFCASSEAVGAEQYFGPGTRLTVT.

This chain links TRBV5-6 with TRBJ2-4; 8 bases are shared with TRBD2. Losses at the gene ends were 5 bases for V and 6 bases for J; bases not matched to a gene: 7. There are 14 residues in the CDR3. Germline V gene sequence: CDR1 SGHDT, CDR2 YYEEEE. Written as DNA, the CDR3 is TGTGCCAGCAGACGCGGGGGGCCCCTAAACATTCAGTACTTC. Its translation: CASRRGGPLNIQYF.

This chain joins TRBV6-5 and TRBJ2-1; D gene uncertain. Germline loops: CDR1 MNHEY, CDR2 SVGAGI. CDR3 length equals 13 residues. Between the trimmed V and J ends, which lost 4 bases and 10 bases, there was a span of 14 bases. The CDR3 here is CASSSALSWEQFF. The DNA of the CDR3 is TGTGCCAGCAGTTCCGCCCTTAGTTGGGAGCAGTTCTTC.

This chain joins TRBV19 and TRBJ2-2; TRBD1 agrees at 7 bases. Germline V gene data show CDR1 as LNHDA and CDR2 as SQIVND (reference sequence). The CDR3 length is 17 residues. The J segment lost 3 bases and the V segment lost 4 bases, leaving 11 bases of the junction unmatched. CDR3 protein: CASSTRQGGYYTGELFF. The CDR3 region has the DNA TGTGCCAGTAGTACCCGACAGGGCGGGTATTACACCGGGGAGCTGTTTTTT.

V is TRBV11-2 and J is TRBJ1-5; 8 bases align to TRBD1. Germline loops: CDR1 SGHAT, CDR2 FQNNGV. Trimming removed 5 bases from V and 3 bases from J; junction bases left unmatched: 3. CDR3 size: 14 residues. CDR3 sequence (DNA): TGTGCCAGCAGCCGGACAGGGTCCAATCAGCCCCAGCATTTT. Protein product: CASSRTGSNQPQHF.

CDR3 DNA: TGTGCCAGCAACCAACAGGGGGACCAGCCCCAGCATTTT. It specifies CASNQQGDQPQHF. V is TRBV5-5 and J is TRBJ1-5; 8 bases align to TRBD1. The ends lost 6 bases at V and 7 bases at J; junction bases unmatched: 6. CDR3 size: 13 residues. Germline V lookup: CDR1 SGHKS, CDR2 YYEKEE (reference sequence).

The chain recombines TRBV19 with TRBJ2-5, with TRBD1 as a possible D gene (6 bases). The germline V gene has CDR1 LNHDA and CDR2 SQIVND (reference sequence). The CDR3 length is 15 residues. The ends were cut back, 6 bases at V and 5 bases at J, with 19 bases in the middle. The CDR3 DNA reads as TGTGCCAGTAGGTTTATCGGACAGAAGTCGGAGACCCAGTACTTC. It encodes CASRFIGQKSETQYF.

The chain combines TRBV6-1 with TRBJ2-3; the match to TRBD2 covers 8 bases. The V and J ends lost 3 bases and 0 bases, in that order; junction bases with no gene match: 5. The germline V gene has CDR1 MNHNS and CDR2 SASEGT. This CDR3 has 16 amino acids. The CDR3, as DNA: TGTGCCAGCAGTGATAGGCTAGCGGGTAGCACAGATACGCAGTATTTT. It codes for CASSDRLAGSTDTQYF.

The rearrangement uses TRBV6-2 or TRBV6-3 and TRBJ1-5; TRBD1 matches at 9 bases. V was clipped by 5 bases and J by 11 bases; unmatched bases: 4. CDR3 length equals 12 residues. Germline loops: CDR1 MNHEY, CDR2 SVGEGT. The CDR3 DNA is TGTGCCAGCAGTCGACAGGGGGTAGCCCAGCATTTT. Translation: CASSRQGVAQHF.

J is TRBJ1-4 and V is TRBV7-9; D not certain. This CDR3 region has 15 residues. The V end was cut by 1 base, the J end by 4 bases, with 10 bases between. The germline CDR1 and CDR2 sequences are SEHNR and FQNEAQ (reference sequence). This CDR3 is CASSLVSGNNEKLFF. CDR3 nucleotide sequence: TGTGCCAGCAGCTTAGTTTCGGGAAATAATGAAAAACTGTTTTTT.

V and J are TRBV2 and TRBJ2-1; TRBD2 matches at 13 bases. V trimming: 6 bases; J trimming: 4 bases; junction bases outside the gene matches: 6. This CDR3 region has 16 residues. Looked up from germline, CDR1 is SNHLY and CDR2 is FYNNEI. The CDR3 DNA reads TGTGCCAGCAGCGCTCCGGGACTAGCGGGGTACAATGAGCAGTTCTTC. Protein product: CASSAPGLAGYNEQFF.

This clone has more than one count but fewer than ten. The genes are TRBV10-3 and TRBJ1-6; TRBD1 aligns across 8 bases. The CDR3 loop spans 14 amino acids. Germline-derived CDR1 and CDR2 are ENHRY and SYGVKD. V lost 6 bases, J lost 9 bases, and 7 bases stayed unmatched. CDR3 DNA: TGTGCCATCAGATTAGACAGGGGAGTTTCACCCCTCCACTTT. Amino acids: CAIRLDRGVSPLHF.